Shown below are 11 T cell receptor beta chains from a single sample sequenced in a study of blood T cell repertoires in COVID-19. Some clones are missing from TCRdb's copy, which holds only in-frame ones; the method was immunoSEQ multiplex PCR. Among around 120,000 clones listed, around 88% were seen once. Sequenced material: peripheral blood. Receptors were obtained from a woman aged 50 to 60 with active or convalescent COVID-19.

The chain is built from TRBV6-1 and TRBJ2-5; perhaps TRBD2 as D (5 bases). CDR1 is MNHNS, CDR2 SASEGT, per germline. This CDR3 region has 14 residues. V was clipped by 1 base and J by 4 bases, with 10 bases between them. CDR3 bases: TGTGCCAGCAGTGAAGGGGGAGTCGCAGAGACCCAGTACTTC. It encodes CASSEGGVAETQYF.

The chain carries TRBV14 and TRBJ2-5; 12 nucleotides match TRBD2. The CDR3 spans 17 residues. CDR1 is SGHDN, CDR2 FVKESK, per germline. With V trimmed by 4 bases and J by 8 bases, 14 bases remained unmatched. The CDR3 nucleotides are TGTGCCAGCAGCCGAGGACTAGCGGGGACCCCAAGGTCAACCCAGTACTTC. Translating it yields CASSRGLAGTPRSTQYF. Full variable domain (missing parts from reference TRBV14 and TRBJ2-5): EAGVTQFPSHSVIEKGQTVTLRCDPISGHDNLYWYRRVMGKEIKFLLHFVKESKQDESGMPNNRFLAERTGGTYSTLKVQPAELEDSGVYFCASSRGLAGTPRSTQYFGPGTRLLVL.

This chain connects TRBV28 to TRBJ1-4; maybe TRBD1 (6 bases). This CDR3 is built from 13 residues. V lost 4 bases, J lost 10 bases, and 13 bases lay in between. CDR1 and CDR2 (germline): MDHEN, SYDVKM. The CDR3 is CASSSGRGGKLFF. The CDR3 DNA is TGTGCCAGCAGTTCGGGACGAGGGGGAAAACTGTTTTTT.

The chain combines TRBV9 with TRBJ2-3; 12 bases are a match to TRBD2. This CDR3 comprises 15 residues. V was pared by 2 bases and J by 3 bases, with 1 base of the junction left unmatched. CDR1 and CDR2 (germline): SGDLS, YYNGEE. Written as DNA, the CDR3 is TGTGCCAGCAGCGTGACTAGCGGGAGAACAGATACGCAGTATTTT. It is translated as CASSVTSGRTDTQYF.

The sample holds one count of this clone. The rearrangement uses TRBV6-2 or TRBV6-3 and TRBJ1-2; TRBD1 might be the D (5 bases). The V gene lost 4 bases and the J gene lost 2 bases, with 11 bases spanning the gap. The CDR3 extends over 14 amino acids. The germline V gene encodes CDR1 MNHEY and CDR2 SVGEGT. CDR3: CASSLQGRNYGYTF. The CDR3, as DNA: TGTGCCAGCAGTTTGCAGGGCCGGAACTATGGCTACACCTTC.

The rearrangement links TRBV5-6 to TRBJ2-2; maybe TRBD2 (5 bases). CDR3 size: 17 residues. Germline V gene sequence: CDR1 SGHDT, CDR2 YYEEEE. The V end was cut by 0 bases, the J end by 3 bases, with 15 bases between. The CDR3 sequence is CASSLAWGEWDTGELFF. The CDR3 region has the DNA TGTGCCAGCAGCTTGGCATGGGGAGAGTGGGACACCGGGGAGCTGTTTTTT.

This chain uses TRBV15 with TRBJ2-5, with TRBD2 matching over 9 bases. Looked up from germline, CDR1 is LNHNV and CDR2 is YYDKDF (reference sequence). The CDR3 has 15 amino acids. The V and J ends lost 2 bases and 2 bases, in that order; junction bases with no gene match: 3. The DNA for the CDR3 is TGTGCCACCAGCAGACTAGCGGGAAGGCAAGAGACCCAGTACTTC. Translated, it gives CATSRLAGRQETQYF.

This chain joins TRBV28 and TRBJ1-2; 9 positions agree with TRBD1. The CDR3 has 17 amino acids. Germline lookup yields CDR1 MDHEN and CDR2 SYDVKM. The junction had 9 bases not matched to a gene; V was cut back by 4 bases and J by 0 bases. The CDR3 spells CASSSAGQGTPNYGYTF. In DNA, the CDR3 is TGTGCCAGCAGTTCTGCCGGACAGGGGACACCTAACTATGGCTACACCTTC.

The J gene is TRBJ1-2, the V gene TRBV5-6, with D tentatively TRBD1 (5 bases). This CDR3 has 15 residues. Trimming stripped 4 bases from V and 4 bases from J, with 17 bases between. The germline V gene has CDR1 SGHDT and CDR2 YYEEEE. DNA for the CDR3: TGTGCCAGCAGCCGCCGGATTGACAGTCCCTATGGCTACACCTTC. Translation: CASSRRIDSPYGYTF.

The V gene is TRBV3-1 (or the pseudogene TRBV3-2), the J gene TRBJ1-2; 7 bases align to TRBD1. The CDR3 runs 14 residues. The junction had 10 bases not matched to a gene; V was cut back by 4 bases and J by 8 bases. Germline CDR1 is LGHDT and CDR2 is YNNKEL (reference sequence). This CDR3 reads CASSLGQLSNGYTF. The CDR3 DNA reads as TGTGCCAGCAGCCTGGGACAGCTCTCGAACGGCTACACCTTC.

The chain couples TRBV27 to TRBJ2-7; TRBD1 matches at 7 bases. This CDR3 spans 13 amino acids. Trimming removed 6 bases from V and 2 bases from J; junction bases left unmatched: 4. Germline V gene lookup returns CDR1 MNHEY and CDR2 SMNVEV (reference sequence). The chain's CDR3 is CASSIDRAYEQYF. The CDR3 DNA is TGTGCCAGCAGCATCGACAGGGCCTACGAGCAGTACTTC.